The rows below give T cell receptor beta chains drawn from one sample of a study of blood T cell repertoires in COVID-19. Repertoires were generated with immunoSEQ multiplex PCR, while TCRdb's copy carries only in-frame clones and drops some. The sample lists 110,000 to 150,000 clones, around 87% occurring once. The specimen sequenced was peripheral blood. The receptors originated from a human donor in a cohort sampled during active COVID-19. Both conserved end residues are part of each CDR3. Each record gives: J gene, D gene, clone size, V gene, CDR3 protein, CDR3 DNA. A D gene is named only where the DNA matches it firmly. Where a row states a size, it is once, few, many or the class of an expanded clone; other rows omit it.

TRBJ2-2 - - TRBV27 CASGGDGTPTGELFF TGTGCCAGCGGTGGGGATGGGACTCCCACCGGGGAGCTGTTTTTT
TRBJ2-3 TRBD2 - TRBV7-3 CASSSSQRGGPDTQYF TGTGCCAGCAGCTCCTCGCAGCGGGGGGGCCCAGATACGCAGTATTTT
TRBJ1-3 - - TRBV7-3 CASWGGTSSGNTIYF TGTGCCAGCTGGGGGGGAACGAGCTCTGGAAACACCATATATTTT
TRBJ2-3 TRBD2 - TRBV10-3 CAITGLAGGPGTDTQYF TGTGCCATCACCGGACTAGCGGGGGGCCCTGGCACAGATACGCAGTATTTT
TRBJ1-4 - once TRBV5-4 CASSLGGTNEKLFF TGTGCCAGCAGCTTAGGGGGAACTAATGAAAAACTGTTTTTT
TRBJ2-7 TRBD2 - TRBV2 CASSERRGGTYEQYF TGTGCCAGCAGTGAACGGAGGGGAGGGACCTACGAGCAGTACTTC
TRBJ2-1 TRBD1 - TRBV2 CATKRDRGSYNEQFF TGTGCCACCAAGAGGGACAGGGGCTCCTACAATGAGCAGTTCTTC
TRBJ1-5 - - TRBV7-9 CASSDSDRSNQPQHF TGTGCCAGCAGCGACTCCGACAGGTCGAATCAGCCCCAGCATTTT
TRBJ2-5 - - TRBV5-1 CASSPDDRAGETQYF TGCGCCAGCAGCCCAGACGACCGGGCAGGGGAGACCCAGTACTTC
TRBJ2-7 TRBD1 - TRBV6-1 CASSEAGTVYEQYF TGTGCCAGCAGTGAAGCCGGGACAGTCTACGAGCAGTACTTC
TRBJ1-3 TRBD1 - TRBV10-1 CASSPDREVDTIYF TGCGCCAGCTCGCCTGACAGGGAGGTGGACACCATATATTTT
TRBJ1-1 - - TRBV7-3 CASSPGFMNTEAFF TGTGCCAGCAGCCCAGGGTTCATGAACACTGAAGCTTTCTTT
TRBJ1-2 TRBD1 - TRBV30 CARTGTGGFGYTF TGTGCCCGAACCGGGACAGGGGGCTTTGGCTACACCTTC
TRBJ2-6 - few TRBV6-1 CASSEVWRGANVLTF TGTGCCAGCAGTGAAGTGTGGCGGGGGGCCAACGTCCTGACTTTC
TRBJ2-1 - - TRBV7-9 CASSPAIRVDEQFF TGTGCCAGCAGCCCTGCAATCAGGGTGGATGAGCAGTTCTTC
TRBJ2-5 - - TRBV6-5 CASSSTPTETQYF TGTGCCAGCAGTTCAACTCCCACGGAGACCCAGTACTTC
TRBJ1-5 - few TRBV10-2 CASSDGGEQPQHF TGCGCCAGCAGTGATGGCGGGGAGCAGCCCCAGCATTTT
TRBJ2-7 TRBD1 - TRBV23-1 CASSPTGSGEQYF TGCGCCAGCAGTCCGACAGGGTCGGGAGAGCAGTACTTC
TRBJ2-5 TRBD2 - TRBV5-1 CASSSGTSSLRETQYF TGCGCCAGCAGCTCCGGGACTAGCTCCCTTCGGGAGACCCAGTACTTC
TRBJ2-5 - once TRBV7-9 CASSPFGGGETQYF TGTGCCAGCAGCCCTTTCGGGGGAGGAGAGACCCAGTACTTC
TRBJ2-2 TRBD1 - TRBV27 CASSTGQLSTGELFF TGTGCCAGCAGTACGGGACAGCTAAGCACCGGGGAGCTGTTTTTT
TRBJ1-2 - - TRBV14 CASSEDSNYGYTF TGTGCCAGCAGCGAGGACAGTAACTATGGCTACACCTTC
TRBJ2-2 TRBD2 - TRBV28 CASRNAGGPAGELFF TGTGCCAGCAGAAATGCGGGAGGGCCTGCCGGGGAGCTGTTTTTT
TRBJ1-1 TRBD1 many TRBV19 CASSPLGDRGRNTEAFF TGTGCCAGTAGTCCCTTAGGGGACAGGGGACGGAACACTGAAGCTTTCTTT
TRBJ1-4 - - TRBV2 CASHVGEEKLFF TGTGCCAGCCACGTTGGAGAAGAAAAACTGTTTTTT
TRBJ2-3 - - TRBV19 CASSVQGQRADTQYF TGTGCCAGTAGTGTCCAGGGGCAGAGGGCAGATACGCAGTATTTT
TRBJ1-2 - - TRBV12-3/TRBV12-4 CASSLNVGYTF TGTGCCAGCAGTTTAAATGTAGGCTACACCTTC
TRBJ2-1 TRBD1 - TRBV19 CASSMSTGTGVHNEQFF TGTGCCAGTAGTATGTCGACCGGGACAGGGGTTCACAATGAGCAGTTCTTC
TRBJ2-1 - - TRBV27 CASSFDDARYNEQFF TGTGCCAGCAGTTTCGACGACGCGAGGTACAATGAGCAGTTCTTC
TRBJ2-1 TRBD1 - TRBV25-1 CASSSPGTGVKDNEQFF TGTGCCAGCAGTTCTCCCGGGACAGGGGTAAAGGACAATGAGCAGTTCTTC
TRBJ1-2 TRBD1 - TRBV24-1 CATSAKDRGIDGYTF TGTGCCACCAGTGCAAAGGACAGGGGGATCGATGGCTACACCTTC
TRBJ2-5 TRBD2 - TRBV13 CASSSRGGETQYF TGTGCCAGCAGCTCCCGGGGGGGAGAGACCCAGTACTTC
TRBJ2-6 - - TRBV30 CAWLVSGANVLTF TGTGCCTGGCTAGTATCTGGGGCCAACGTCCTGACTTTC
TRBJ2-1 - - TRBV2 CASSDGGLVDNEQFF TGTGCCAGCAGTGACGGGGGATTAGTCGACAATGAGCAGTTCTTC
TRBJ2-1 TRBD2 - TRBV28 CASSFTSGSNEQFF TGTGCCAGCAGTTTTACTAGCGGGAGCAATGAGCAGTTCTTC
TRBJ2-5 - - TRBV10-3 CAISEYGQQETQYF TGTGCCATCAGTGAGTATGGGCAGCAAGAGACCCAGTACTTC
TRBJ2-1 TRBD1 - TRBV2 CASTTGAGSYNEQFF TGTGCCAGCACGACAGGGGCCGGCTCCTACAATGAGCAGTTCTTC
TRBJ1-1 - - TRBV5-1 CASSFGATEAFF TGCGCCAGCAGTTTTGGGGCCACTGAAGCTTTCTTT
TRBJ2-7 - - TRBV28 CASRGGAPYEQYF TGTGCCAGCAGGGGGGGGGCCCCTTACGAGCAGTACTTC
TRBJ1-3 - - TRBV28 CASSLSGGLGNTIYF TGTGCCAGCAGTTTATCGGGGGGATTGGGAAACACCATATATTTT
TRBJ2-7 TRBD1 - TRBV19 CASSDRGWDEQYF TGTGCCAGTAGTGACAGGGGCTGGGACGAGCAGTACTTC
TRBJ2-7 TRBD1 - TRBV5-1 CASSLGDSSYEQYF TGCGCCAGCAGCTTGGGGGACAGCTCCTACGAGCAGTACTTC
TRBJ1-2 - - TRBV7-9 CASSLESGGNGYTF TGTGCCAGCAGCTTAGAATCCGGGGGGAATGGCTACACCTTC
TRBJ2-7 - - TRBV21-1 CASKPLAGGSYEQYF TGTGCCAGCAAACCTCTAGCGGGAGGGAGTTACGAGCAGTACTTC
TRBJ1-2 - - TRBV7-2 CASSLVPSGDYGYTF TGTGCCAGCAGCTTAGTCCCATCCGGGGACTATGGCTACACCTTC
TRBJ1-4 - - TRBV2 CASSGQAPNEKLFF TGTGCCAGCAGTGGTCAGGCTCCTAATGAAAAACTGTTTTTT
TRBJ2-3 TRBD2 - TRBV7-6 CASSSSPTGTSGTDTQYF TGTGCCAGCAGCTCCTCCCCGACCGGGACTAGCGGCACAGATACGCAGTATTTT
TRBJ2-7 - - TRBV6-5 CASVVAGQGSYEQYF TGTGCCAGCGTCGTAGCGGGACAGGGTTCCTACGAGCAGTACTTC
TRBJ1-2 TRBD1 - TRBV5-6 CASSLATGDSGYTF TGTGCCAGCAGCTTGGCTACAGGGGACAGTGGCTACACCTTC
TRBJ1-5 - - TRBV28 CASRRGGDINQPQHF TGTGCCAGCAGACGAGGGGGAGACATCAATCAGCCCCAGCATTTT
TRBJ2-5 TRBD2 few TRBV7-2 CASSLALAGVRETQYF TGTGCCAGCAGCTTAGCTCTAGCGGGAGTTAGGGAGACCCAGTACTTC
TRBJ2-3 - - TRBV5-1 CASSLAGSAGPETDTQYF TGCGCCAGCAGCTTGGCCGGGTCTGCGGGGCCCGAGACAGATACGCAGTATTTT
TRBJ2-5 - few TRBV15 CATSPGVEGIWETQYF TGTGCCACCAGCCCAGGGGTAGAGGGAATTTGGGAGACCCAGTACTTC
TRBJ2-3 - - TRBV19 CASSESDTQYF TGTGCCAGTAGTGAGTCAGATACGCAGTATTTT
TRBJ2-3 - - TRBV7-9 CASSLGAGASRDTQYF TGTGCCAGCAGCTTAGGGGCAGGCGCAAGCAGAGATACGCAGTATTTT
TRBJ2-7 - - TRBV7-9 CASSGRFEQYF TGTGCCAGCAGCGGGAGGTTCGAGCAGTACTTC
TRBJ2-4 TRBD2 - TRBV29-1 CSVRPGGGAKNIQYF TGCAGCGTTCGACCCGGCGGGGGGGCCAAAAACATTCAGTACTTC